These 21 T cell receptor beta chains were all obtained from the same sample, sequenced in a study of T cells after yellow fever vaccination. TCRdb redid the calling of the 5' RACE reads with MiXCR, one entry per CDR3 protein. The table lists 550,000 to 750,000 distinct CDR3 sequences, less than 15% of them singletons. The sequencing here drew on PBMCs, taken on the day of the yellow fever booster vaccination. The receptors stem from a man in his thirties or forties who received the YFV17D yellow fever vaccine.

The gene calls are TRBV10-3 and TRBJ1-5, with D maybe TRBD1 (5 bases). Germline lookup yields CDR1 ENHRY and CDR2 SYGVKD. This CDR3 has 12 amino acids. V was cut by 4 bases and J by 7 bases, with 8 bases left in between. This CDR3 reads CAISGGVQPQHF. CDR3 bases: TGTGCCATCAGTGGGGGGGTCCAGCCCCAGCATTTT.

The gene calls are TRBV7-8 and TRBJ2-3; 7 bases agree with TRBD1. Trimming cost V 4 bases and J 0 bases; bases outside gene matches: 10. The germline V gene encodes CDR1 SGHVS and CDR2 FQNEAQ. CDR3 length: 17 amino acids. CDR3 nucleotide sequence: TGTGCCAGCAGCTCTATATGGGACAGAACTAGCACAGATACGCAGTATTTT. Translated: CASSSIWDRTSTDTQYF.

V gene TRBV5-5 combines with J gene TRBJ1-1, with D tentatively TRBD1 (6 bases). The germline gives CDR1 SGHKS, CDR2 YYEKEE (reference sequence). This CDR3 region has 14 residues. Trimming removed 4 bases at V and 4 bases at J, with 14 bases between. The CDR3 DNA is TGTGCCAGCAGCCAAGATGGGGGCTTCACTGAAGCTTTCTTT. It specifies CASSQDGGFTEAFF.

In this sample, this clonotype turned up a few times. The chain carries TRBV18 and TRBJ2-3; D not resolved. The CDR3 is made up of 13 amino acids. CDR1 is KGHSH, CDR2 LQKENI, per germline. V was shortened by 4 bases and J by 5 bases, with 10 bases between the two germline ends. Written as DNA, the CDR3 is TGTGCCAGCTCACTAACATCGGGAGATACGCAGTATTTT. This codes for CASSLTSGDTQYF. Based on the CDR3 plus reference TRBV18 and TRBJ2-3, the full variable domain is NAGVMQNPRHLVRRRGQEARLRCSPMKGHSHVYWYRQLPEEGLKFMVYLQKENIIDESGMPKERFSAEFPKEGPSILRIQQVVRGDSAAYFCASSLTSGDTQYFGPGTRLTVL.

A few counts support this clonotype. This chain joins TRBV9 and TRBJ2-5; D gene unclear. Germline loops: CDR1 SGDLS, CDR2 YYNGEE. The CDR3 is made up of 13 amino acids. V was trimmed by 0 bases and J by 4 bases, leaving 7 bases between them. CDR3 region: CASSVVELETQYF. Here the CDR3 DNA reads TGTGCCAGCAGCGTAGTGGAGTTAGAGACCCAGTACTTC.

This rearrangement joins TRBV20-1 to TRBJ2-3; a weak D match, TRBD2 (5 bases). Germline CDR1 reads DFQATT; CDR2 reads SNEGSKA (reference sequence). V was cut by 3 bases and J by 6 bases, with 13 bases left in between. The CDR3 extends over 13 amino acids. This chain's CDR3 is CSARELGVDTQYF. The CDR3 nucleotides read TGCAGTGCTAGGGAACTAGGAGTGGATACGCAGTATTTT.

This clonotype was seen a handful of times. This chain joins TRBV18 and TRBJ2-5, with TRBD1 as a possible D gene (5 bases). V was cut by 3 bases and J by 4 bases, with 15 bases left in between. The CDR3 totals 15 residues. CDR1 is KGHSH and CDR2 is LQKENI in the germline V gene. CDR3 nucleotide sequence: TGTGCCAGCTCACCGCTCCAGGGATCAAGAGAGACCCAGTACTTC. This codes for CASSPLQGSRETQYF.

This chain joins TRBV5-1 and TRBJ2-3; D is undetermined. CDR1 is SGHRS, CDR2 YFSETQ, per germline. The CDR3 runs 17 residues. V lost 4 bases and J lost 0, with 18 bases in between. For the CDR3, the DNA is TGCGCCAGCAGCACTGCCCGTGGTGCGCCTAGCACAGATACGCAGTATTTT. Residues: CASSTARGAPSTDTQYF.

About this clonotype itself: At one end, the junction sequence differs from germline, possibly due to a read error. The chain has TRBV20-1 and TRBJ2-5, with D perhaps matching TRBD2 (6 bases). This CDR3 has 8 residues. Germline V gene data show CDR1 as DFQATT and CDR2 as SNEGSKA (reference sequence). The CDR3 region is CSAAGSHF. The CDR3 region has the DNA TGCAGTGCGGCGGGGAGTCACTTC.

There are a few counts of this clonotype. The V call is TRBV7-9, the J call TRBJ1-2; D unresolved. Germline-derived CDR1 and CDR2 are SEHNR and FQNEAQ (reference sequence). The germline V and J ends were trimmed by 3 bases and 13 bases, with 9 bases remaining between them. The CDR3 spans 10 residues. In DNA, the CDR3 is TGTGCCAGCAGCTTCCCCCAAACCACCTTC. Translation gives CASSFPQTTF.

This clonotype was counted a few times. CDR3 protein: CSANRAFNEKLFF. As DNA, the CDR3 is TGCAGTGCTAACAGGGCCTTTAATGAAAAACTGTTTTTT. The V and J genes are TRBV20-1 and TRBJ1-4, with a tentative D call TRBD1 (6 bases). CDR1 and CDR2 (germline): DFQATT, SNEGSKA (reference sequence). The CDR3 is 13 amino acids. The ends were cut back, 4 bases at V and 4 bases at J, with 10 bases in the middle.

This clonotype was counted at least ten times. This chain joins TRBV11-2 and TRBJ1-1; TRBD1 matches 9 bases. The CDR3 is 15 residues long. V lost 1 base to trimming and J lost 11 bases; unmatched junction nucleotides: 11. Looked up from germline, CDR1 is SGHAT and CDR2 is FQNNGV. This chain's CDR3 is CASSLAGQGPGRAFF. CDR3 coding DNA: TGTGCCAGCAGCTTAGCCGGACAGGGGCCCGGGCGGGCTTTCTTT.

V gene TRBV7-3 combines with J gene TRBJ2-3, with D tentatively TRBD1 or TRBD2 (5 bases each). This CDR3 comprises 14 residues. Germline CDR1 and CDR2: SGHTA and FQGTGA. The V end lost 5 bases, the J end lost 0 bases, and 9 bases lay between the germline ends. CDR3 bases: TGTGCCAGCAGCAAGGGACGTAGCACAGATACGCAGTATTTT. It translates to CASSKGRSTDTQYF.

This chain joins TRBV3-1 and TRBJ1-5; TRBD1 matches 7 bases. Trimming took 4 bases from V and 5 from J; bases not matched to a gene: 5. The CDR3 extends over 14 amino acids. The V gene's germline CDR1 is LGHDT and CDR2 YNNKEL (reference sequence). The CDR3: CASSRQGVDQPQHF. The CDR3 coding sequence is TGTGCCAGCAGCCGACAGGGTGTGGATCAGCCCCAGCATTTT.

This clonotype was seen a handful of times. The chain links TRBV4-2 to TRBJ2-3, with D uncertain. CDR3 length: 15 residues. Trimming removed 0 bases at V and 1 base at J, with 8 bases between. CDR1 is LGHNA, CDR2 YNFKEQ, per germline. CDR3 residues: CASSQDLRRTDTQYF. The CDR3, as DNA: TGTGCCAGCAGCCAAGATCTCCGTCGCACAGATACGCAGTATTTT.

The CDR3 DNA reads as TGTGCCAGCAGCTCACAGGGAAGAGATGAAAAACTGTTTTTT. It specifies CASSSQGRDEKLFF. The chain combines TRBV5-6 with TRBJ1-4, with a tentative D call TRBD1 (6 bases). The germline V and J ends were trimmed by 3 bases and 6 bases, with 12 bases remaining between them. There are 14 residues in the CDR3. Germline-derived CDR1 and CDR2 are SGHDT and YYEEEE.

This clonotype was observed a few times. V is TRBV28 and J is TRBJ2-3; 8 bases match TRBD2. The CDR3 is 15 amino acids. The V segment lost 7 bases and the J segment 1 base; nucleotides outside the gene matches: 7. Germline V gene sequence: CDR1 MDHEN, CDR2 SYDVKM. CDR3 sequence: CASTRPAGGTDTQYF. DNA of the CDR3: TGTGCCAGCACCCGGCCAGCGGGAGGCACAGATACGCAGTATTTT. Full variable domain (remainder filled in from reference TRBV28 and TRBJ2-3): DVKVTQSSRYLVKRTGEKVFLECVQDMDHENMFWYRQDPGLGLRLIYFSYDVKMKEKGDIPEGYSVSREKKERFSLILESASTNQTSMYLCASTRPAGGTDTQYFGPGTRLTVL.

The chain has TRBV2 and TRBJ2-2, with 8 bases that match TRBD1. CDR1 SNHLY and CDR2 FYNNEI come from the germline V gene. Unmatched junction bases numbered 3, after V lost 6 bases and J lost 0 bases. The CDR3 extends over 15 amino acids. The CDR3 nucleotides read TGTGCCAGCAGCGGACAGGGACCGAACACCGGGGAGCTGTTTTTT. The encoded protein is CASSGQGPNTGELFF.

Ten or more counts support this clonotype. V and J are TRBV12-3 or TRBV12-4 and TRBJ2-2, with a possible D match to TRBD2 (6 bases). The CDR3 spans 13 residues. V lost 6 bases and J lost 4, with 9 bases in between. The CDR3 sequence is CASRRDFTGELFF. In nucleotides, the CDR3 is TGTGCCAGCAGAAGGGACTTCACCGGGGAGCTGTTTTTT.

This clonotype was detected a few times. V usage is TRBV27 and J usage is TRBJ2-3; D is possibly TRBD1 (6 bases). This CDR3 region has 15 residues. Germline V CDR1 and CDR2: MNHEY, SMNVEV (reference sequence). Trimming pared 3 bases from V and 2 bases from J, leaving 12 bases between. The CDR3 sequence: CASSLWTDLTDTQYF. Here the CDR3 DNA reads TGTGCCAGCAGTTTGTGGACAGACCTCACAGATACGCAGTATTTT.

The J gene is TRBJ2-3, the V gene TRBV7-2; D is perhaps TRBD1 or TRBD2 (7 bases each). The V gene lost 1 base and the J gene lost 2 bases, with 13 bases spanning the gap. CDR3 length: 16 amino acids. CDR1 and CDR2 (germline): SGHTA, FQGNSA. The CDR3 bases are TGTGCCAGCAGCTTAGGAGCGGGACAGACCACAGATACGCAGTATTTT. Translating gives CASSLGAGQTTDTQYF. Full variable domain (rest looked up from reference TRBV7-2 and TRBJ2-3): GAGVSQSPSNKVTEKGKDVELRCDPISGHTALYWYRQSLGQGLEFLIYFQGNSAPDKSGLPSDRFSAERTGGSVSTLTIQRTQQEDSAVYLCASSLGAGQTTDTQYFGPGTRLTVL.